Shown below are 25 T cell receptor beta chains from a single sample sequenced in a study of blood T cell repertoires in COVID-19. Sequenced by immunoSEQ multiplex PCR; TCRdb stores in-frame clones only, minus some. Altogether approximately 190,000 clones are present, around 84% being singletons, with the ten largest covering roughly a fifth. The specimen sequenced was peripheral blood. The source is a human donor in a cohort sampled during active COVID-19.

This chain uses TRBV2 with TRBJ2-5; 8 bases fit TRBD2. The J segment lost 5 bases and the V segment lost 8 bases, leaving 13 bases of the junction unmatched. CDR3 length: 15 residues. Germline CDR1 is SNHLY and CDR2 is FYNNEI. The CDR3 nucleotides read TGTGCCAGCTCCCGACTGACGGGAGGGCCCGAGACCCAGTACTTC. Encoded protein: CASSRLTGGPETQYF.

The chain uses TRBV5-1 and TRBJ2-3; D is ambiguous. Germline-derived CDR1 and CDR2 are SGHRS and YFSETQ. Between the trimmed V and J ends, which lost 2 bases and 1 base, there was a span of 5 bases. This CDR3 is built from 13 residues. As DNA, the CDR3 is TGCGCCAGCAGCTTAGCTGGCACAGATACGCAGTATTTT. It is translated as CASSLAGTDTQYF.

This chain links TRBV10-3 with TRBJ2-3, with 11 bases identical to TRBD2. The V gene's germline CDR1 is ENHRY and CDR2 SYGVKD. Unmatched junction bases numbered 6, after V lost 6 bases and J lost 4 bases. This CDR3 has 15 amino acids. DNA for the CDR3: TGTGCCATCAGGGCTAGCGGGGGGTTTTCAGATACGCAGTATTTT. Translated, it gives CAIRASGGFSDTQYF.

The V and J genes are TRBV6-1 and TRBJ2-2; D perhaps matches TRBD2 (5 bases). V lost 1 base, J lost 9 bases, and 9 bases lay in between. CDR1 is MNHNS, CDR2 SASEGT, per germline. CDR3 length equals 13 residues. In nucleotides, the CDR3 is TGTGCCAGCAGTGAAGGAGGGATTAGGGAGCTGTTTTTT. As protein: CASSEGGIRELFF.

The rearrangement uses TRBV7-9 and TRBJ2-5; D is unclear. V shed 5 bases and J shed 5 bases, with 18 bases lying between them. The V gene's germline CDR1 is SEHNR and CDR2 FQNEAQ (reference sequence). This CDR3 spans 15 amino acids. CDR3 sequence reads: CASSPNSRGTETQYF. The DNA of the CDR3 is TGTGCCAGCAGCCCAAATTCCCGCGGCACCGAGACCCAGTACTTC.

The genes are TRBV4-2 and TRBJ1-4; 9 bases are a match to TRBD1. V shed 1 base, J shed 8 bases, and the junction held 11 bases outside the gene matches. Germline loops: CDR1 LGHNA, CDR2 YNFKEQ. The CDR3 has 17 residues. The CDR3 DNA sequence: TGTGCCAGCAGCCAAGGGGGGACAGGGTCAGGACTAGAAAAACTGTTTTTT. Amino acids: CASSQGGTGSGLEKLFF.

This chain uses TRBV7-9 with TRBJ1-3; TRBD1 matches 7 bases. The V segment lost 4 bases and the J segment 2 bases; nucleotides outside the gene matches: 5. Germline CDR1 is SEHNR and CDR2 is FQNEAQ (reference sequence). The CDR3 is 15 residues long. The CDR3 coding sequence is TGTGCCAGCAGCTCCGGACAGGCTACTGGAAACACCATATATTTT. As protein: CASSSGQATGNTIYF.

The chain recombines TRBV19 with TRBJ1-6; D gene ambiguous. Germline CDR1 is LNHDA and CDR2 is SQIVND (reference sequence). CDR3 size: 19 residues. Deletions cut 2 bases from V and 0 bases from J, with 17 bases between. The CDR3 nucleotides are TGTGCCAGTAGTATAAGCCTCCCCGCCGGGTACTCCTATAATTCACCCCTCCACTTT. Translated, it gives CASSISLPAGYSYNSPLHF. Using reference TRBV19 and TRBJ1-6 for the parts outside the CDR3, the full variable domain is DGGITQSPKYLFRKEGQNVTLSCEQNLNHDAMYWYRQDPGQGLRLIYYSQIVNDFQKGDIAEGYSVSREKKESFPLTVTSAQKNPTAFYLCASSISLPAGYSYNSPLHFGNGTRLTVT.

This clone was counted between two and nine times. The chain carries TRBV28 and TRBJ2-5; no firm D call. The length of the CDR3 is 17 residues. Trimming took 1 base from V and 1 from J, leaving 16 bases between them. The germline gives CDR1 MDHEN, CDR2 SYDVKM. For the CDR3, the DNA is TGTGCCAGCAGTTTATTCCCGGGTCAAAGAGGCCAAGAGACCCAGTACTTC. It encodes CASSLFPGQRGQETQYF.

The chain combines TRBV29-1 with TRBJ1-1; TRBD1 agrees at 7 bases. CDR3 length equals 12 residues. Germline assignment: CDR1 SQVTM and CDR2 ANQGSEA. The V and J ends lost 6 bases and 6 bases, in that order; junction bases with no gene match: 7. This CDR3 reads CSVRDSAAEAFF. CDR3 DNA sequence: TGCAGCGTCAGGGACAGCGCTGCTGAAGCTTTCTTT. The variable domain in full, completed from reference TRBV29-1 and TRBJ1-1, reads SAVISQKPSRDICQRGTSLTIQCQVDSQVTMMFWYRQQPGQSLTLIATANQGSEATYESGFVIDKFPISRPNLTFSTLTVSNMSPEDSSIYLCSVRDSAAEAFFGQGTRLTVV.

This chain connects TRBV10-2 to TRBJ1-1; D is unclear. The CDR3 spans 12 residues. The ends were cut back, 8 bases at V and 1 base at J, with 8 bases in the middle. CDR1 and CDR2 from the germline V gene are WSHSY and SAAADI. CDR3 DNA: TGCGCCAGCTCTCCCTCGAACACTGAAGCTTTCTTT. This gives the protein CASSPSNTEAFF.

The chain is built from TRBV6-4 and TRBJ2-2; no clear D gene. V was pared by 4 bases and J by 1 base, with 7 bases between. This CDR3 has 14 residues. Per germline, CDR1 MRHNA and CDR2 SNTAGT. The CDR3 loop is CASSGILNTGELFF. In DNA, the CDR3 is TGTGCCAGCAGTGGAATACTGAACACCGGGGAGCTGTTTTTT.

The chain recombines TRBV5-1 with TRBJ1-2; tentatively, D is TRBD1 (6 bases). Trimming left V 0 bases short and J 8 bases short, with 11 bases between. Germline assignment: CDR1 SGHRS and CDR2 YFSETQ. There are 13 residues in the CDR3. CDR3 amino acids: CASSLGQGLGYTF. Here the CDR3 DNA reads TGCGCCAGCAGCTTGGGTCAGGGGCTCGGCTACACCTTC.

This rearrangement joins TRBV11-3 to TRBJ2-1, with D possibly TRBD2 on 5 matching bases. V lost 6 bases, J lost 6 bases, and 21 bases lay in between. The CDR3 has 16 amino acids. Looked up from germline, CDR1 is SGHNT and CDR2 is YENEEA. CDR3: CASSPSHGIEFNEQFF. As DNA, the CDR3 is TGTGCCAGCAGTCCCTCACACGGGATCGAGTTCAATGAGCAGTTCTTC. Complete variable domain (other parts from reference TRBV11-3 and TRBJ2-1): EAGVVQSPRYKIIEKKQPVAFWCNPISGHNTLYWYLQNLGQGPELLIRYENEEAVDDSQLPKDRFSAERLKGVDSTLKIQPAELGDSAVYLCASSPSHGIEFNEQFFGPGTRLTVL.

This clone has a single count. The CDR3 nucleotides read TGCGCCAGCGTTGAGATCCTTGAGTATGGCTACACCTTC. This sequence encodes CASVEILEYGYTF. The chain has TRBV23-1 and TRBJ1-2; no reliable D call. TRBV23-1 is annotated as an ORF whose role is uncertain. There are 13 residues in the CDR3. Trimming cost V 8 bases and J 5 bases, with 15 bases left between them.

V and J are TRBV2 and TRBJ1-2; TRBD1 might be the D (6 bases). CDR1 is SNHLY and CDR2 is FYNNEI in the germline V gene. The CDR3 covers 15 residues. V lost 5 bases to trimming and J lost 4 bases, with 17 bases between them. CDR3 DNA: TGTGCCAGCAGTCAAGATATGGGGGCCAGCTATGGCTACACCTTC. Protein product: CASSQDMGASYGYTF.

The chain recombines TRBV24-1 with TRBJ2-2; unclear D gene. Germline CDR1 is KGHDR and CDR2 is SFDVKD. The CDR3 is 13 amino acids. Trimming pared 6 bases from V and 4 bases from J, leaving 8 bases between. In nucleotides, the CDR3 is TGTGCCACCAGTCTCACAGTCACCGGGGAGCTGTTTTTT. It yields the protein CATSLTVTGELFF.

This clone was detected only a few times. The chain has TRBV29-1 and TRBJ2-3, with 8 bases matching TRBD2. Germline V lookup: CDR1 SQVTM, CDR2 ANQGSEA. The J segment lost 0 bases and the V segment lost 0 bases, leaving 5 bases of the junction unmatched. The CDR3 is made up of 16 amino acids. CDR3 region: CSVEDLERGSTDTQYF. CDR3 in DNA: TGCAGCGTTGAAGATCTCGAGCGGGGGAGCACAGATACGCAGTATTTT.

The gene calls are TRBV7-2 and TRBJ2-7; 7 bases are shared with TRBD1. Trimming took 4 bases from V and 2 from J; bases not matched to a gene: 5. Germline V gene lookup returns CDR1 SGHTA and CDR2 FQGNSA. The CDR3 is 14 residues long. CDR3 bases: TGTGCCAGCAGCTCCTCCGGGACAGCCTACGAGCAGTACTTC. It encodes CASSSSGTAYEQYF. Drawing the rest from reference TRBV7-2 and TRBJ2-7, the complete variable domain is GAGVSQSPSNKVTEKGKDVELRCDPISGHTALYWYRQSLGQGLEFLIYFQGNSAPDKSGLPSDRFSAERTGGSVSTLTIQRTQQEDSAVYLCASSSSGTAYEQYFGPGTRLTVT.

J is TRBJ1-4 and V is TRBV4-1; TRBD1 matches 9 bases. Germline assignment: CDR1 MGHRA and CDR2 YSYEKL. The CDR3 is 16 amino acids. The V and J ends lost 0 bases and 7 bases, in that order; junction bases with no gene match: 6. The CDR3 DNA reads as TGCGCCAGCAGCCAAGAAGGTACAGGGGGCCCTGAAAAACTGTTTTTT. Residues: CASSQEGTGGPEKLFF.

To note about this clone: The sample contains more than one DNA sequence encoding this CDR3. The rearrangement links TRBV12-3 or TRBV12-4 to TRBJ1-3; a weak D match, TRBD1 (6 bases). The ends were cut back, 5 bases at V and 1 base at J, with 6 bases in the middle. This CDR3 has 13 amino acids. CDR3 in amino acids: CASSRGSGNTIYF. In DNA form, the CDR3 reads TGTGCCAGCAGTAGGGGGTCTGGAAACACCATATATTTT.

The chain employs TRBV7-6 and TRBJ2-3, with D maybe TRBD1 (6 bases). The germline V and J ends were trimmed by 3 bases and 4 bases, with 11 bases remaining between them. The CDR3 runs to 14 residues. Germline assignment: CDR1 SGHVS and CDR2 FNYEAQ. The CDR3 reads CASSLGPGADTQYF. Written as DNA, the CDR3 is TGTGCCAGCAGCTTGGGTCCAGGGGCAGATACGCAGTATTTT.

This sequence joins TRBV7-2 and TRBJ2-5; weak D call: TRBD2 (6 bases). V was cut by 1 base and J by 10 bases, with 16 bases left in between. Germline CDR1 and CDR2: SGHTA and FQGNSA. CDR3 length equals 14 residues. The CDR3 sequence: CASSLGRVNWDQYF. CDR3 coding DNA: TGTGCCAGCAGCTTAGGGAGGGTTAACTGGGACCAGTACTTC.

This clone showed up just a few times. J is TRBJ1-6 and V is TRBV11-2; D remains unclear. V lost 1 base and J 8 bases, leaving 3 bases between the germline ends. CDR1 SGHAT and CDR2 FQNNGV come from the germline V gene. The CDR3 extends over 12 amino acids. In nucleotides, the CDR3 is TGTGCCAGCAGCTTAGCAGATTCACCCCTCCACTTT. Amino acid sequence: CASSLADSPLHF.

The chain links TRBV5-6 to TRBJ1-4, with TRBD1 matching over 9 bases. This CDR3 contains 15 residues. J gave up 8 bases and V 0 bases, and 5 bases lay outside the gene matches. The germline CDR1 and CDR2 sequences are SGHDT and YYEEEE. The CDR3 nucleotides read TGTGCCAGCAGCTTGGGGGGACAGGGAAGAGAAAAACTGTTTTTT. It is translated as CASSLGGQGREKLFF. Full variable domain (remainder filled in from reference TRBV5-6 and TRBJ1-4): DAGVTQSPTHLIKTRGQQVTLRCSPKSGHDTVSWYQQALGQGPQFIFQYYEEEERQRGNFPDRFSGHQFPNYSSELNVNALLLGDSALYLCASSLGGQGREKLFFGSGTQLSVL.